What follows describes a single T cell receptor (beta chain). Its antigen is as yet unknown. This sample was included in a study of shared clonotypes between healthy human individuals. Per germline, CDR1 ENHRY and CDR2 SYGVKD. V lost 4 bases and J lost 2, with 13 bases in between. The CDR3 loop spans 15 amino acids. Study-wide points: Memory subsets generally showed lower estimated richness than naive subsets.

Sequencing was performed with immunoSEQ multiplex PCR; in TCRdb, only in-frame clones are kept and a portion is missing. The repertoire consists of around 640,000 clones, with roughly 95% occurring once and the leading ten covering about 0.11%. Naive-designated CD8 cells lacked CD45RO, were positively enriched for CCR7, and omitted terminally differentiated effector memory CD45RA+ cells. The sample was naive CD8+ T cells sorted from blood. The rearrangement uses TRBV10-3 and TRBJ2-3, with D perhaps assigned TRBD1 or TRBD2 (5 bases each). The clonotype was recovered from a woman in her 30s in good health. The CDR3 here is CAISGKDGTTDTQYF. The CDR3 DNA reads as TGTGCCATCAGTGGAAAGGACGGGACCACAGATACGCAGTATTTT.